This T cell receptor beta chain is drawn from a study of blood T cell repertoires in COVID-19. Whole-study context: COVID-19 samples collected from the United States, Italy and Spain covered acute and convalescent phases. T cells, B-cell-depleted T cells, or PBMCs provided the cDNA or gDNA that served as material.

Germline CDR1 SNHLY, CDR2 FYNNEI. The CDR3 extends over 13 amino acids. Between the trimmed V and J ends, which lost 7 bases and 4 bases, there was a span of 14 bases. In the source study's methods: Amplification with reference gene primers provided the estimates of nucleated cell counts. Repertoires were generated with immunoSEQ multiplex PCR, while TCRdb's copy carries only in-frame clones and drops some. Clone size and V and J calls were adopted from that table, with D and trimming inferred from the DNA. The sample lists 250,000 to 350,000 clones, around 87% occurring once. This TCR was sampled from a woman in her 50s who had recovered from COVID-19. The J gene is TRBJ2-7, the V gene TRBV2, with a possible D match to TRBD1 (6 bases). Sequenced sample: peripheral blood. The CDR3 is CASIGQGMYEQYF. The CDR3 DNA follows: TGTGCCAGCATTGGTCAGGGGATGTACGAGCAGTACTTC.